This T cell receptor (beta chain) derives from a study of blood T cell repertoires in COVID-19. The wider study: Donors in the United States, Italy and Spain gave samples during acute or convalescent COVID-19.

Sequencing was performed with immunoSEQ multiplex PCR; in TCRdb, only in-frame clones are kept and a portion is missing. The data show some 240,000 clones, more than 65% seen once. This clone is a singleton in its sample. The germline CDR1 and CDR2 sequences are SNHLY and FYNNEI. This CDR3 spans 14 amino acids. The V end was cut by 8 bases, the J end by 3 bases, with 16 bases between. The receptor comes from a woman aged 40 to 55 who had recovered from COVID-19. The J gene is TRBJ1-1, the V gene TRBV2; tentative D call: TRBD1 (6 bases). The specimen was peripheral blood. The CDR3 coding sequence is TGTGCCAGCTTCGAAGGGGGAGGGGACACTGAAGCTTTCTTT. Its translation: CASFEGGGDTEAFF. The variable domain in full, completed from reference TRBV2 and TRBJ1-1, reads EPEVTQTPSHQVTQMGQEVILRCVPISNHLYFYWYRQILGQKVEFLVSFYNNEISEKSEIFDDQFSVERPDGSNFTLKIRSTKLEDSAMYFCASFEGGGDTEAFFGQGTRLTVV.